This T cell receptor beta chain comes out of a study of shared clonotypes between healthy human individuals. Positively selected for CCR7, the CD45RO-negative cells used as naive CD8 cells excluded terminally differentiated effector memory CD45RA+ cells. Turning to this clone: The antigen remains undetermined.

Germline CDR1 reads SGHVS; CDR2 reads FNYEAQ. The CDR3 spans 15 residues. After removal of 2 bases from V and 9 bases from J, the junction contained 8 bases not matched to a gene. Libraries were prepared by immunoSEQ multiplex PCR; TCRdb keeps only in-frame clonotypes and omits some of them. The sample includes 550,000 to 750,000 clones, about 92% of them seen just once. General observations from the study: Clonotype sharing among the donors was expected to vary with sequencing depth. A reduction in generation probabilities was seen for non-shared clonotypes relative to those shared by all four donors.

The sequencing sample was made of naive CD8+ T cells sorted from blood. The V and J genes are TRBV7-6 and TRBJ2-1, with 9 bases aligning to TRBD2. The clonotype was recovered from a man younger than 45 in good health. CDR3 coding DNA: TGTGCCAGCAGCTTATCGGCGAGCGGGAGGAGTGAGCAGTTCTTC. Protein sequence: CASSLSASGRSEQFF. Variable domain in full (rest from reference TRBV7-6 and TRBJ2-1): GAGVSQSPRYKVTKRGQDVALRCDPISGHVSLYWYRQALGQGPEFLTYFNYEAQQDKSGLPNDRFSAERPEGSISTLTIQRTEQRDSAMYRCASSLSASGRSEQFFGPGTRLTVL.